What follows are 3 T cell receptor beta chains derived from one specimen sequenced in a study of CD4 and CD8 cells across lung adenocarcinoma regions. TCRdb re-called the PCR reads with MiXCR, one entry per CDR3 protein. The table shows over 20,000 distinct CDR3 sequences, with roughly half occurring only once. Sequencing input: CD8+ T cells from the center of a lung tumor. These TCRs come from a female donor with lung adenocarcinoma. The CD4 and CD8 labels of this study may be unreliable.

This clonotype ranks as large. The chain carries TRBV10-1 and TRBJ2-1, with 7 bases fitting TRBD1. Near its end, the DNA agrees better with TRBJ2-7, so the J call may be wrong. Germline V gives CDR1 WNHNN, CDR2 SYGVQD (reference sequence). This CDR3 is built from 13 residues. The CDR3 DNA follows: TGCGCCAGCAGCCGGGACAGAAGTTACGAGCAGTACTTC. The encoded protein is CASSRDRSYEQYF.

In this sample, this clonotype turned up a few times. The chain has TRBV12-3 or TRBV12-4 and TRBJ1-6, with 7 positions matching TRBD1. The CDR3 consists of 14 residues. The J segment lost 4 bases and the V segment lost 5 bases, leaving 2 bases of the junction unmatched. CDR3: CASSPQGYNSPLHF. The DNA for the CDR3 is TGTGCCAGCAGTCCACAGGGGTATAATTCACCCCTCCACTTT.

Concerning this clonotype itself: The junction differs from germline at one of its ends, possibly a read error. This CDR3 reads CASSEGLAIETQYF. The CDR3 nucleotides are TGCGCCAGCAGTGAAGGACTAGCAATAGAGACCCAGTACTTT. This chain links TRBV10-1 with TRBJ2-3, with TRBD2 matching over 8 bases. The CDR3 covers 14 residues. Per germline, CDR1 WNHNN and CDR2 SYGVQD (reference sequence).